Each of the 27 T cell receptor beta chains below was sequenced from the same sample in a study of cytomegalovirus exposure and HLA in healthy donors. This table comes from immunoSEQ multiplex PCR, and its TCRdb copy is limited to in-frame clones, with some not included. The sample lists about 180,000 clones, approximately 89% occurring once. Material for sequencing was PBMCs. These receptors all come from a man younger than 35 in good health and CMV-seropositive.

The V and J genes are TRBV6-5 and TRBJ2-1; 13 bases fit TRBD2. V gave up 4 bases and J gave up 4 bases; unmatched junction bases: 4. Germline V lookup: CDR1 MNHEY, CDR2 SVGAGI. This CDR3 is 16 amino acids long. The CDR3 spells CASSFGTSGVYNEQFF. CDR3 in DNA: TGTGCCAGCAGTTTTGGGACTAGCGGGGTATACAATGAGCAGTTCTTC.

V usage is TRBV27 and J usage is TRBJ2-1; tentatively, D is TRBD1 (6 bases). V lost 0 bases, J lost 7 bases, and 16 bases lay in between. The V gene's germline CDR1 is MNHEY and CDR2 SMNVEV (reference sequence). CDR3 length: 16 residues. The CDR3 sequence: CASSLSQGIRRNEQFF. Here the CDR3 DNA reads TGTGCCAGCAGTTTATCTCAGGGGATTCGGCGTAATGAGCAGTTCTTC.

V is TRBV19 and J is TRBJ1-2; 9 bases agree with TRBD1. Per germline, CDR1 LNHDA and CDR2 SQIVND (reference sequence). The V segment lost 6 bases and the J segment 6 bases; nucleotides outside the gene matches: 5. This CDR3 is built from 13 residues. The CDR3 reads CASSPTGGHGYTF. CDR3 coding DNA: TGTGCCAGTAGCCCGACAGGGGGTCATGGCTACACCTTC.

The chain links TRBV6-1 to TRBJ2-7, with 10 positions matching TRBD2. Losses at the gene ends were 6 bases for V and 3 bases for J; bases not matched to a gene: 5. This CDR3 has 14 residues. Germline V gene lookup returns CDR1 MNHNS and CDR2 SASEGT. The CDR3 coding sequence is TGTGCCAGCAGCTGGACTAGCGGAGGCTACGAGCAGTACTTC. Translating gives CASSWTSGGYEQYF.

CDR3 in DNA: TGTGCCAGCAGATTTGACAGGAACTCCTACGAGCAGTACTTC. Protein sequence: CASRFDRNSYEQYF. This chain links TRBV2 with TRBJ2-7; D is perhaps TRBD1 (6 bases). Germline-derived CDR1 and CDR2 are SNHLY and FYNNEI. This CDR3 has 14 amino acids. V lost 6 bases and J 0 bases, leaving 12 bases between the germline ends. Using reference TRBV2 and TRBJ2-7 for the parts outside the CDR3, the full variable domain is EPEVTQTPSHQVTQMGQEVILRCVPISNHLYFYWYRQILGQKVEFLVSFYNNEISEKSEIFDDQFSVERPDGSNFTLKIRSTKLEDSAMYFCASRFDRNSYEQYFGPGTRLTVT.

This sequence joins TRBV6-6 and TRBJ2-1; 8 nucleotides line up with TRBD1. Trimming removed 6 bases from V and 2 bases from J; junction bases left unmatched: 3. The CDR3 extends over 14 amino acids. CDR1 is MNHNY, CDR2 SVGAGI, per germline (reference sequence). CDR3 residues: CASRDRGTYNEQFF. The CDR3 coding sequence is TGTGCCAGCAGAGACAGGGGAACCTACAATGAGCAGTTCTTC.

This chain uses TRBV4-2 with TRBJ2-7; D gene ambiguous. Germline V gene data show CDR1 as LGHNA and CDR2 as YNFKEQ. The CDR3 extends over 14 amino acids. V was cut by 1 base and J by 0 bases, with 7 bases left in between. The CDR3 bases are TGTGCCAGCAGCCAAGGTTACAACTCCTACGAGCAGTACTTC. Translation gives CASSQGYNSYEQYF.

The count of this clone is one. The rearrangement joins TRBV30 to TRBJ2-7; 8 bases fit TRBD2. Germline V CDR1 and CDR2: GTSNPN, SVGIG (reference sequence). V shed 7 bases and J 4 bases; nucleotides not matched to a gene: 9. This CDR3 is 13 amino acids long. For the CDR3, the DNA is TGTGCCTCTTCGGCGGGACTAGGATACGAGCAGTACTTC. As protein: CASSAGLGYEQYF.

This clone was observed a handful of times. The chain employs TRBV2 and TRBJ1-2; TRBD1 might be the D (5 bases). V was clipped by 2 bases and J by 7 bases, with 11 bases between them. The CDR3 has 13 amino acids. Per the germline V gene, CDR1 is SNHLY and CDR2 is FYNNEI. The CDR3 nucleotides read TGTGCCAGCAGTGAATTAGGACAAGGTGGCTACACCTTC. Translated, it gives CASSELGQGGYTF.

This chain connects TRBV25-1 to TRBJ1-1; tentatively, D is TRBD1 (6 bases). Looked up from germline, CDR1 is MGHDK and CDR2 is SYGVNS. The CDR3 covers 13 residues. V shed 7 bases and J shed 3 bases, with 12 bases lying between them. The CDR3, as DNA: TGTGCCAGCAATAGGGGGGGGTACACTGAAGCTTTCTTT. Translated, it gives CASNRGGYTEAFF.

V and J are TRBV5-1 and TRBJ2-1, with 9 bases lining up with TRBD2. V was clipped by 0 bases and J by 6 bases; unmatched bases: 10. This CDR3 is 17 amino acids long. CDR1 and CDR2 from the germline V gene are SGHRS and YFSETQ. Written as DNA, the CDR3 is TGCGCCAGCAGCTTGGAGGGGCTAGCGGGATGGGGCAATGAGCAGTTCTTC. Amino acid sequence: CASSLEGLAGWGNEQFF. The full variable domain, rest sourced from reference TRBV5-1 and TRBJ2-1, is KAGVTQTPRYLIKTRGQQVTLSCSPISGHRSVSWYQQTPGQGLQFLFEYFSETQRNKGNFPGRFSGRQFSNSRSEMNVSTLELGDSALYLCASSLEGLAGWGNEQFFGPGTRLTVL.

The CDR3 reads CAISESSQLNNSPLHF. CDR3 bases: TGTGCCATCAGTGAGTCTAGCCAGCTAAATAATTCACCCCTCCACTTT. The V gene is TRBV10-3, the J gene TRBJ1-6; D remains unclear. In germline, CDR1 is ENHRY, CDR2 SYGVKD. V was shortened by 0 bases and J by 5 bases, with 11 bases between the two germline ends. This CDR3 comprises 16 residues.

The chain combines TRBV5-1 with TRBJ2-7; 8 bases agree with TRBD1. CDR3 size: 14 residues. Germline trimming cut 2 bases from V and 3 bases from J; bases unmatched to any gene: 4. Germline CDR1 reads SGHRS; CDR2 reads YFSETQ. This chain's CDR3 is CASSFRTGHYEQYF. The CDR3 DNA reads as TGCGCCAGCAGCTTTAGGACAGGGCACTACGAGCAGTACTTC.

A single count supports this clone. V gene TRBV4-3 combines with J gene TRBJ1-4; unclear D gene. The V gene's germline CDR1 is LGHNA and CDR2 YSLEER. The V gene lost 1 base and the J gene lost 8 bases, with 14 bases spanning the gap. The CDR3 totals 15 residues. CDR3 in amino acids: CASSQGEAGREKLFF. The CDR3 DNA is TGCGCCAGCAGCCAAGGGGAGGCGGGGAGGGAAAAACTGTTTTTT.

The chain combines TRBV29-1 with TRBJ1-2, with D possibly TRBD1 on 6 matching bases. Trimming cost V 5 bases and J 8 bases, with 24 bases left between them. The CDR3 contains 15 residues. Germline V lookup: CDR1 SQVTM, CDR2 ANQGSEA. The CDR3 loop is CSVLTQTGIGWGYTF. The CDR3 nucleotides are TGCAGCGTTTTAACGCAGACAGGAATTGGTTGGGGCTACACCTTC.

The V gene is TRBV7-2, the J gene TRBJ1-1; D gene ambiguous. The length of the CDR3 is 13 residues. Trimming cost V 1 base and J 7 bases, with 10 bases left between them. Germline values: CDR1 SGHTA, CDR2 FQGNSA. CDR3 residues: CASSLVFRVEAFF. As DNA, the CDR3 is TGTGCCAGCAGCTTAGTCTTTCGAGTTGAAGCTTTCTTT.

The gene calls are TRBV7-6 and TRBJ1-1, with a weak D call TRBD1 (5 bases). This CDR3 is built from 14 residues. Trimming took off 5 bases at V and 1 base at J, with 11 bases between the two ends. From germline, CDR1 is SGHVS and CDR2 FNYEAQ. CDR3 DNA sequence: TGTGCCAGCAGCGTCGACAGAACGAACACTGAAGCTTTCTTT. Its protein is CASSVDRTNTEAFF.

The chain joins TRBV7-2 to TRBJ1-2, with 8 bases identical to TRBD1. Germline values: CDR1 SGHTA, CDR2 FQGNSA. The CDR3 spans 16 residues. J gave up 4 bases and V 2 bases, and 9 bases lay outside the gene matches. The CDR3 reads CASSLRVTGALYGYTF. Written as DNA, the CDR3 is TGTGCCAGCAGCTTAAGAGTGACAGGGGCCCTCTATGGCTACACCTTC. Filled out from reference TRBV7-2 and TRBJ1-2, the complete variable domain reads GAGVSQSPSNKVTEKGKDVELRCDPISGHTALYWYRQSLGQGLEFLIYFQGNSAPDKSGLPSDRFSAERTGGSVSTLTIQRTQQEDSAVYLCASSLRVTGALYGYTFGSGTRLTVV.

The V gene is TRBV4-1, the J gene TRBJ2-1, with 11 bases identical to TRBD2. CDR3 size: 16 residues. V was pared by 3 bases and J by 5 bases, with 6 bases of the junction left unmatched. Germline loops: CDR1 MGHRA, CDR2 YSYEKL. The CDR3 DNA reads as TGCGCCAGCAGCCACCTAGCGGGAGGTCGTAACAATGAGCAGTTCTTC. This encodes CASSHLAGGRNNEQFF.

The genes are TRBV12-5 and TRBJ1-5; TRBD1 matches at 9 bases. The length of the CDR3 is 15 residues. In germline, CDR1 is LGHNT, CDR2 FRNRAP. J gave up 6 bases and V 5 bases, and 8 bases lay outside the gene matches. CDR3 in amino acids: CASGVGQGSAQPQHF. The CDR3 DNA follows: TGTGCTAGTGGTGTGGGACAGGGTTCGGCTCAGCCCCAGCATTTT.

V usage is TRBV28 and J usage is TRBJ1-2; D not certain. Per germline, CDR1 MDHEN and CDR2 SYDVKM. This CDR3 comprises 10 residues. V lost 6 bases and J lost 4, with 3 bases in between. The CDR3 sequence: CASSSYGYTF. DNA for the CDR3: TGTGCCAGCAGCTCCTATGGCTACACCTTC.

This clone was seen only once. The V call is TRBV5-1, the J call TRBJ2-1; D is uncertain. CDR1 is SGHRS, CDR2 YFSETQ, per germline. The CDR3 has 11 amino acids. V was pared by 4 bases and J by 8 bases, with 7 bases between. The CDR3, as DNA: TGCGCCAGCAGCATCCAGGATGAGCAGTTCTTC. Translating it yields CASSIQDEQFF.

The table lists this clone with many counts. V usage is TRBV27 and J usage is TRBJ1-6; TRBD1 aligns across 7 bases. Germline V gives CDR1 MNHEY, CDR2 SMNVEV (reference sequence). V dropped 1 base and J dropped 10; count of bases not matched to a gene: 7. The CDR3 runs 15 residues. CDR3 in DNA: TGTGCCAGCAGTTTATACGAGGGGGCGGGATCACCCCTCCACTTT. It is translated as CASSLYEGAGSPLHF.

The V and J genes are TRBV10-3 and TRBJ1-1; possibly TRBD1 for D (5 bases). CDR1 ENHRY and CDR2 SYGVKD come from the germline V gene. Trimming removed 2 bases from V and 2 bases from J, with 12 bases in between. The CDR3 extends over 15 amino acids. The CDR3 region has the DNA TGTGCCATCAGTGAGGAAAGGTGGGGCAACACTGAAGCTTTCTTT. Amino acid sequence: CAISEERWGNTEAFF.

This chain uses TRBV6-5 with TRBJ2-3, with a possible D match to TRBD2 (6 bases). Germline-derived CDR1 and CDR2 are MNHEY and SVGAGI. The CDR3 spans 14 residues. Trimming left V 7 bases short and J 9 bases short, with 20 bases between. Here the CDR3 reads CASTKMGDRETQYF. The CDR3 DNA reads as TGTGCCAGCACTAAAATGGGCGACCGGGAGACGCAGTATTTT.

The DNA for the CDR3 is TGTGCCAGCAGCTTAAACGGGGGCACAGATACGCAGTATTTT. Protein sequence: CASSLNGGTDTQYF. The rearrangement joins TRBV7-3 to TRBJ2-3; TRBD2 is a possible D gene (5 bases). Trimming left V 1 base short and J 1 base short, with 6 bases between. CDR3 size: 14 residues. The V gene's germline CDR1 is SGHTA and CDR2 FQGTGA.

The chain uses TRBV5-1 and TRBJ2-5, with TRBD2 identical over 10 bases. The junction had 8 bases not matched to a gene; V was cut back by 4 bases and J by 5 bases. Per germline, CDR1 SGHRS and CDR2 YFSETQ. This CDR3 has 15 amino acids. This chain's CDR3 is CASSLGTSVWETQYF. DNA of the CDR3: TGCGCCAGCAGCCTTGGGACTAGCGTATGGGAGACCCAGTACTTC.